These 30 T cell receptor beta chains came from one sample sequenced in a study of shared clonotypes between healthy human individuals. Positive CCR7 selection of CD45RO-negative cells yielded the naive CD8 cells, and terminally differentiated effector memory CD45RA+ cells were excluded. The data were produced by immunoSEQ multiplex PCR, yet TCRdb's version contains in-frame clones alone and is incomplete. The repertoire holds roughly 1,800,000 clones, with about 95% as singletons. Sample: naive CD8+ T cells sorted from blood. The receptors here all came from a man aged 18 to 29 in good health.

The rearrangement uses TRBV7-2 and TRBJ2-2, with 10 bases lining up with TRBD2. CDR1 and CDR2 (germline): SGHTA, FQGNSA. The CDR3 is 19 residues long. V was clipped by 2 bases and J by 6 bases; unmatched bases: 15. The CDR3 DNA is TGTGCCAGCAGCTTAAAGGTATGGCTAGCGGGAGCCCAGGCCGGGGAGCTGTTTTTT. It specifies CASSLKVWLAGAQAGELFF.

This clone was detected only once. Other DNA sequences within the sample encode an identical CDR3. This chain uses TRBV5-4 with TRBJ2-7; D gene uncertain. Looked up from germline, CDR1 is SGHNT and CDR2 is YYREEE (reference sequence). The CDR3 sequence is 14 residues long. V was pared by 0 bases and J by 3 bases, with 10 bases between. CDR3 protein: CASSLDRTSYEQYF. In DNA form, the CDR3 reads TGTGCCAGCAGCTTGGACCGTACAAGCTACGAGCAGTACTTC.

The chain uses TRBV6-6 and TRBJ1-1, with D uncertain. From germline, CDR1 is MNHNY and CDR2 SVGAGI (reference sequence). The CDR3 loop spans 15 amino acids. Trimming stripped 2 bases from V and 3 bases from J, with 13 bases between. CDR3 sequence reads: CASSYLGSGDTEAFF. The CDR3, as DNA: TGTGCCAGCAGTTACCTCGGGTCTGGGGACACTGAAGCTTTCTTT.

The CDR3 here is CASSLLGTVVANTEAFF. DNA of the CDR3: TGTGCCAGCAGCTTATTGGGCACAGTAGTTGCGAACACTGAAGCTTTCTTT. This chain connects TRBV7-6 to TRBJ1-1, with D uncertain. The CDR3 spans 17 residues. Germline V gene lookup returns CDR1 SGHVS and CDR2 FNYEAQ. V lost 2 bases to trimming and J lost 1 base, with 17 bases between them.

This chain connects TRBV2 to TRBJ2-7; tentative D call: TRBD1 (6 bases). Trimming shortened V by 7 bases and J by 0 bases, and 13 bases separated the two germline ends. CDR1 is SNHLY, CDR2 FYNNEI, per germline. The CDR3 is 14 residues long. The CDR3 DNA follows: TGTGCCAGCACCTTGGACAGTTACTCCTACGAGCAGTACTTC. Residues: CASTLDSYSYEQYF.

V and J are TRBV7-9 and TRBJ2-7; perhaps TRBD1 as D (5 bases). V gave up 1 base and J gave up 2 bases, with 15 bases separating them. Germline-derived CDR1 and CDR2 are SEHNR and FQNEAQ (reference sequence). CDR3 length equals 16 residues. CDR3 sequence reads: CASSLDLQARPYEQYF. The DNA for the CDR3 is TGTGCCAGCAGCTTAGACCTACAGGCGAGACCCTACGAGCAGTACTTC.

The J gene is TRBJ1-5, the V gene TRBV6-1, with unresolved D. Trimming took 8 bases from V and 6 from J, leaving 8 bases between them. The V gene's germline CDR1 is MNHNS and CDR2 SASEGT. This CDR3 has 11 residues. Here the CDR3 reads CASSSGQPQHF. CDR3 coding DNA: TGTGCCAGCTCCTCGGGTCAGCCCCAGCATTTT.

The rearrangement uses TRBV7-6 and TRBJ1-6; 7 bases fit TRBD1. The CDR3 is made up of 15 amino acids. Germline V gene sequence: CDR1 SGHVS, CDR2 FNYEAQ. Trimming at V came to 1 base and at J to 10 bases, leaving 7 bases not matched to a gene. The CDR3 reads CASSLVETGYSPLHF. The CDR3 region has the DNA TGTGCCAGCAGCTTAGTCGAGACAGGGTACTCACCCCTCCACTTT.

The sample holds a few counts of this clone. The chain employs TRBV30 and TRBJ1-1; D gene uncertain. Trimming left V 0 bases short and J 5 bases short, with 13 bases between. The CDR3 has 14 amino acids. Germline V CDR1 and CDR2: GTSNPN, SVGIG (reference sequence). CDR3 DNA sequence: TGTGCCTGGAGTGTAGGAGCCGGAGGGACTGAAGCTTTCTTT. Translation gives CAWSVGAGGTEAFF.

CDR3 nucleotides: TGCGCCAGCAGCCAAGTATCGACAGGGGGCCGCTATGGCTACACCTTC. Translating it yields CASSQVSTGGRYGYTF. V gene TRBV4-1 combines with J gene TRBJ1-2; 10 bases map to TRBD1. Germline CDR1 and CDR2: MGHRA and YSYEKL. V shed 1 base, J shed 4 bases, and the junction held 6 bases outside the gene matches. The length of the CDR3 is 16 residues.

V and J are TRBV25-1 and TRBJ1-2, with a possible D match to TRBD1 (5 bases). The CDR3 is 15 residues long. The V end was cut by 3 bases, the J end by 4 bases, with 15 bases between. From germline, CDR1 is MGHDK and CDR2 SYGVNS. CDR3 nucleotides: TGTGCCAGCAGTGATTGGCAGGGAGATATCTATGGCTACACCTTC. Residues: CASSDWQGDIYGYTF.

The chain carries TRBV13 and TRBJ2-7; TRBD2 is a possible D gene (5 bases). The CDR3 covers 15 residues. Trimming shortened V by 5 bases and J by 7 bases, and 21 bases separated the two germline ends. Germline CDR1 reads PRHDT; CDR2 reads FYEKMQ (reference sequence). CDR3 loop: CASSQRGPIQEEQYF. Here the CDR3 DNA reads TGTGCCAGCAGCCAAAGAGGGCCCATTCAGGAGGAGCAGTACTTC.

The chain recombines TRBV9 with TRBJ1-2; D unclear. Trimming stripped 5 bases from V and 8 bases from J, with 13 bases between. The CDR3 totals 12 residues. Germline V gene lookup returns CDR1 SGDLS and CDR2 YYNGEE. DNA of the CDR3: TGTGCCAGCAGGGAACCAACAGTAGGCTACACCTTC. Protein sequence: CASREPTVGYTF.

The rearrangement links TRBV4-1 to TRBJ2-7; 8 bases map to TRBD2. Germline CDR1 is MGHRA and CDR2 is YSYEKL. The CDR3 runs 17 residues. J lost 2 bases, V lost 4 bases, and 13 bases had no gene match. The chain's CDR3 is CASSLLSSPGLAYEQYF. CDR3 DNA sequence: TGCGCCAGCAGCCTCCTATCTTCCCCGGGACTAGCCTACGAGCAGTACTTC.

The chain joins TRBV25-1 to TRBJ2-3, with D maybe TRBD2 (5 bases). The germline gives CDR1 MGHDK, CDR2 SYGVNS. Trimming left V 3 bases short and J 2 bases short, with 9 bases between. This CDR3 spans 14 amino acids. DNA of the CDR3: TGTGCCAGCAGTGACGGGGTAGTCACAGATACGCAGTATTTT. This encodes CASSDGVVTDTQYF.

This chain uses TRBV6-5 with TRBJ2-1; D ambiguous. This CDR3 spans 16 amino acids. CDR1 and CDR2 (germline): MNHEY, SVGAGI. Trimming stripped 2 bases from V and 5 bases from J, with 16 bases between. The CDR3: CASSYADRSINNEQFF. Written as DNA, the CDR3 is TGTGCCAGCAGTTACGCGGACCGGAGCATTAACAATGAGCAGTTCTTC.

The V call is TRBV7-9, the J call TRBJ2-7; D is undetermined. The CDR3 is 12 residues long. Germline V CDR1 and CDR2: SEHNR, FQNEAQ (reference sequence). V lost 4 bases and J 6 bases, leaving 10 bases between the germline ends. The CDR3 sequence is CASSSTWGEQYF. The DNA of the CDR3 is TGTGCCAGCAGCTCCACGTGGGGCGAGCAGTACTTC.

V gene TRBV7-2 combines with J gene TRBJ2-5, with D possibly being TRBD2 (5 bases). V was clipped by 7 bases and J by 5 bases, with 20 bases between them. Germline assignment: CDR1 SGHTA and CDR2 FQGNSA. The CDR3 covers 15 residues. CDR3 bases: TGTGCCAGCACCGATTTGCCCCGAGCGGAGGAGACCCAGTACTTC. The encoded protein is CASTDLPRAEETQYF.

V usage is TRBV10-3 and J usage is TRBJ1-5; D possibly corresponds to TRBD1 (6 bases). V was shortened by 10 bases and J by 0 bases, with 13 bases between the two germline ends. The CDR3 runs 14 residues. The germline V gene has CDR1 ENHRY and CDR2 SYGVKD. The CDR3 nucleotides read TGTGCCACCCGGACAGATCATAGCAATCAGCCCCAGCATTTT. The encoded protein is CATRTDHSNQPQHF.

J is TRBJ2-1 and V is TRBV6-5; 9 nucleotides match TRBD1. The CDR3 runs 14 residues. Germline trimming cut 2 bases from V and 8 bases from J; bases unmatched to any gene: 4. CDR1 and CDR2 (germline): MNHEY, SVGAGI. The CDR3 is CASSYGTGYDEQFF. In DNA form, the CDR3 reads TGTGCCAGCAGTTACGGGACAGGGTATGATGAGCAGTTCTTC.

In regard to this clone: This may be a read error: a much more frequent sequence differs by one nucleotide. This CDR3 is also generated by other DNA sequences in the sample. This rearrangement joins TRBV11-2 to TRBJ2-7; D is unclear. The length of the CDR3 is 13 residues. V was clipped by 1 base and J by 0 bases, with 4 bases between them. Germline CDR1 is SGHAT and CDR2 is FQNNGV. CDR3: CASSLVSSYEQYF. CDR3 DNA sequence: TGTGCCAGCAGCTTAGTCAGCTCCTACGAGCAGTACTTC.

CDR3 sequence (DNA): TGTGCCATCAGCGAACCCCACTTGTACTCCTACGAGCAGTACTTC. This encodes CAISEPHLYSYEQYF. V gene TRBV10-3 combines with J gene TRBJ2-7; D remains unclear. The length of the CDR3 is 15 residues. Trimming shortened V by 6 bases and J by 0 bases, and 15 bases separated the two germline ends. Germline CDR1 is ENHRY and CDR2 is SYGVKD.

The chain links TRBV29-1 to TRBJ2-7; possible D gene TRBD1, 7 bases. With 7 bases removed from V and 3 bases from J, the gap between germline ends came to 19 bases. This CDR3 has 14 residues. Per germline, CDR1 SQVTM and CDR2 ANQGSEA. The CDR3 DNA is TGCAGCGCCCACCGGGACAGACTAGACTACGAGCAGTACTTC. Its translation: CSAHRDRLDYEQYF.

A single count supports this clone. The V gene is TRBV13, the J gene TRBJ1-1; maybe TRBD1 (6 bases). The CDR3 contains 15 residues. Germline V CDR1 and CDR2: PRHDT, FYEKMQ (reference sequence). The V end was cut by 4 bases, the J end by 4 bases, with 16 bases between. This CDR3 reads CASSSTTGLGTEAFF. The CDR3 DNA is TGTGCCAGCAGCTCGACTACAGGGCTGGGCACTGAAGCTTTCTTT.

Of note for this clone: This sample also contains other DNA sequences that code for the same CDR3. In DNA, the CDR3 is TGTGCCAGCAGCTTGAGGGGATCCTACAATGAGCAGTTCTTC. It encodes CASSLRGSYNEQFF. V is TRBV5-4 and J is TRBJ2-1; perhaps TRBD1 as D (5 bases). The germline V gene encodes CDR1 SGHNT and CDR2 YYREEE (reference sequence). With 1 base removed from V and 1 base from J, the gap between germline ends came to 6 bases. The CDR3 covers 14 residues.

The chain has TRBV28 and TRBJ2-7; 7 positions match TRBD2. The germline gives CDR1 MDHEN, CDR2 SYDVKM. Trimming cost V 10 bases and J 4 bases; bases outside gene matches: 10. The CDR3 is 13 amino acids. In DNA, the CDR3 is TGTGCCACCGAAGAACGGGGGGTGTACGAGCAGTACTTC. Encoded protein: CATEERGVYEQYF. The full variable domain, in which reference TRBV28 and TRBJ2-7 provide the parts outside the CDR3, is DVKVTQSSRYLVKRTGEKVFLECVQDMDHENMFWYRQDPGLGLRLIYFSYDVKMKEKGDIPEGYSVSREKKERFSLILESASTNQTSMYLCATEERGVYEQYFGPGTRLTVT.

V usage is TRBV6-5 and J usage is TRBJ2-7; no firm D call. This CDR3 has 13 amino acids. The V end was cut by 0 bases, the J end by 6 bases, with 9 bases between. The germline V gene encodes CDR1 MNHEY and CDR2 SVGAGI. The CDR3 here is CASSYSFSGEQYF. DNA for the CDR3: TGTGCCAGCAGTTACTCTTTTTCGGGCGAGCAGTACTTC.

This chain uses TRBV9 with TRBJ2-7; 7 nucleotides agree with TRBD2. Germline V gene data show CDR1 as SGDLS and CDR2 as YYNGEE. This CDR3 spans 15 amino acids. Trimming took 0 bases from V and 3 from J; bases not matched to a gene: 6. The CDR3 nucleotides read TGTGCCAGCAGCGTAGCGAGCGGGGCGATCTACGAGCAGTACTTC. Its protein product is CASSVASGAIYEQYF.

This chain uses TRBV5-4 with TRBJ2-3; TRBD2 agrees at 12 bases. Germline values: CDR1 SGHNT, CDR2 YYREEE (reference sequence). This CDR3 spans 17 amino acids. The junction had 5 bases not matched to a gene; V was cut back by 0 bases and J by 3 bases. CDR3 sequence: CASSLGLAGVGTDTQYF. The CDR3 DNA reads as TGTGCCAGCAGCTTGGGACTAGCGGGGGTGGGGACAGATACGCAGTATTTT.

Only a few counts were recorded for this clone. Other DNA sequences in the sample encode the same CDR3. The rearrangement joins TRBV4-1 to TRBJ2-7; 9 bases map to TRBD1. With V trimmed by 4 bases and J by 0 bases, 1 base remained unmatched. Germline V gives CDR1 MGHRA, CDR2 YSYEKL. The CDR3 runs to 14 residues. CDR3 sequence: CASSLDRGSYEQYF. As DNA, the CDR3 is TGCGCCAGCAGCCTGGACAGGGGCTCCTACGAGCAGTACTTC.